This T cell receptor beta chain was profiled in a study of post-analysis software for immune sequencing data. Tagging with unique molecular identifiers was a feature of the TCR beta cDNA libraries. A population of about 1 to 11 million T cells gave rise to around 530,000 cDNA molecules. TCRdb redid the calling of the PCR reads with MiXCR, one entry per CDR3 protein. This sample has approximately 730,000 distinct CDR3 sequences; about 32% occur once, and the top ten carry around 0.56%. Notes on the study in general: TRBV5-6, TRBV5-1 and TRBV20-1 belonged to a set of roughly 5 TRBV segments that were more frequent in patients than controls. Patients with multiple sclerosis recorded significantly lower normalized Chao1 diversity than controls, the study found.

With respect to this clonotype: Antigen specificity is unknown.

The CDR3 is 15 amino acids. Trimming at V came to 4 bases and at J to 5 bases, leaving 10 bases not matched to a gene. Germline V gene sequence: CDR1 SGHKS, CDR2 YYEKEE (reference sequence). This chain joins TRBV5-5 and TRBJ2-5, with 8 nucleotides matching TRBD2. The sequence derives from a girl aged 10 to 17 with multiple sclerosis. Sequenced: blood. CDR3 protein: CASSPREGYRETQYF. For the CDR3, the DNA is TGTGCCAGCAGCCCACGGGAGGGGTACCGCGAGACCCAGTACTTC.